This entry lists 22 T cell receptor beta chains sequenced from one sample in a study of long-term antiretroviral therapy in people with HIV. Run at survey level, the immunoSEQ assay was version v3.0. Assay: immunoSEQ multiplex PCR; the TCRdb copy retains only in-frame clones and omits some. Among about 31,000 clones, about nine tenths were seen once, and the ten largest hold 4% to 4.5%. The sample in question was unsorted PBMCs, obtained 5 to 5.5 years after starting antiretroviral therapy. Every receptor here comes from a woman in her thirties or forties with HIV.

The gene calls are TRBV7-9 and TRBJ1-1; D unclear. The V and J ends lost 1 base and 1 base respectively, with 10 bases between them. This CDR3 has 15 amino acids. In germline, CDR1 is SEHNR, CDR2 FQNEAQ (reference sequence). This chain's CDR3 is CASSLGAATNTEAFF. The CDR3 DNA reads TGTGCCAGCAGCTTAGGGGCCGCAACGAACACTGAAGCTTTCTTT.

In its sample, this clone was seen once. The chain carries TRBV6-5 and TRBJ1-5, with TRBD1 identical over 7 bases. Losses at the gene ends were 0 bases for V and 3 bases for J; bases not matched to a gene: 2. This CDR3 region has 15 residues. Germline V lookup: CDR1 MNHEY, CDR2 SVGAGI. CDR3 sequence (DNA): TGTGCCAGCAGTTACTCGAGGGGGCTCAATCAGCCCCAGCATTTT. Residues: CASSYSRGLNQPQHF.

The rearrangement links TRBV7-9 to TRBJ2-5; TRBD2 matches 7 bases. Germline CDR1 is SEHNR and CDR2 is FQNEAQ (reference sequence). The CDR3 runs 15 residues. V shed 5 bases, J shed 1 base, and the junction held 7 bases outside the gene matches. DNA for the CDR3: TGTGCCAGCAGCCACGTTGGGAGGGGCCAAGAGACCCAGTACTTC. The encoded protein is CASSHVGRGQETQYF. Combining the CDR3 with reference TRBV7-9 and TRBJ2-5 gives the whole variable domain DTGVSQNPRHKITKRGQNVTFRCDPISEHNRLYWYRQTLGQGPEFLTYFQNEAQLEKSRLLSDRFSAERPKGSFSTLEIQRTEQGDSAMYLCASSHVGRGQETQYFGPGTRLLVL.

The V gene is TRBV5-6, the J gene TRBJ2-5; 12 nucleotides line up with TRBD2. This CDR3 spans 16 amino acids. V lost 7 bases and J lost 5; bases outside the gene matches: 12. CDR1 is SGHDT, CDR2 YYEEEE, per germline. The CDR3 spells CASRPQGLAGGETQYF. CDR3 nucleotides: TGTGCCAGCCGCCCTCAGGGGCTAGCGGGGGGGGAGACCCAGTACTTC.

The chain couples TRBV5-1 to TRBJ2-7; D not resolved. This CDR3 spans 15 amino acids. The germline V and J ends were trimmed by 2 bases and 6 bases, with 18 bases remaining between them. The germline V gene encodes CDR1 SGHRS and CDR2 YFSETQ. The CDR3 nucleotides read TGCGCCAGCAGCTTTCGACGCGCCCAGTCGGGCGAGCAGTACTTC. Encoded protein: CASSFRRAQSGEQYF.

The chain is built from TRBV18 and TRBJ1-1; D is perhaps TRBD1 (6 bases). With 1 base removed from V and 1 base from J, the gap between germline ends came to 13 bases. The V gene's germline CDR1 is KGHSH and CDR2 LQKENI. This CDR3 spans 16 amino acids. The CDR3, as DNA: TGTGCCAGCTCACCACGGGCAGGACAGCAGAACACTGAAGCTTTCTTT. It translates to CASSPRAGQQNTEAFF.

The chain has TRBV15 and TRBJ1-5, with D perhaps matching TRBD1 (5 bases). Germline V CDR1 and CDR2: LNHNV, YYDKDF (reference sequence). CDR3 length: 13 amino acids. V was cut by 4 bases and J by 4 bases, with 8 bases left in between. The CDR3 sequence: CATSIDRNQPQHF. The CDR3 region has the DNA TGTGCCACCAGCATCGACAGAAATCAGCCCCAGCATTTT.

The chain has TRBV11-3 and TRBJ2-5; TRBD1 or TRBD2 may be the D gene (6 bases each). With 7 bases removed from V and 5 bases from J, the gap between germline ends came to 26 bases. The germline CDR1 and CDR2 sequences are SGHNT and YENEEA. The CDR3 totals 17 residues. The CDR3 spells CASNPHRGEESEETQYF. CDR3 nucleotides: TGTGCCAGCAACCCTCATAGGGGGGAAGAGTCAGAGGAGACCCAGTACTTC.

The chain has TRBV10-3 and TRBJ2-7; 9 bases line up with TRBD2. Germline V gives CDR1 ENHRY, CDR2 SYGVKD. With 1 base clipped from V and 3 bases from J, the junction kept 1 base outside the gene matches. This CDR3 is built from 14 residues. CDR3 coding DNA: TGTGCCATCAGTGAGTGGCGGGAGGGCTACGAGCAGTACTTC. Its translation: CAISEWREGYEQYF.

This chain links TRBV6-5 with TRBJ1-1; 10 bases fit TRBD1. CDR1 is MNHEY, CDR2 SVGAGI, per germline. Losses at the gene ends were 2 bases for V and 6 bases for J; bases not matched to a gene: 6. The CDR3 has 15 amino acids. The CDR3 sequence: CASSYRTGGQSEAFF. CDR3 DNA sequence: TGTGCCAGCAGTTACCGGACAGGGGGTCAATCTGAAGCTTTCTTT.

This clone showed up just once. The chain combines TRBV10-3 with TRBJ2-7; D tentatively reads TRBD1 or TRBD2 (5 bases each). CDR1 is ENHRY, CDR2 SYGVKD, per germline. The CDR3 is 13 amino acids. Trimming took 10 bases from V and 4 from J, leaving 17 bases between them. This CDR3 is CATSGTELYEQYF. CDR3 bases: TGTGCCACCTCTGGGACGGAACTATACGAGCAGTACTTC.

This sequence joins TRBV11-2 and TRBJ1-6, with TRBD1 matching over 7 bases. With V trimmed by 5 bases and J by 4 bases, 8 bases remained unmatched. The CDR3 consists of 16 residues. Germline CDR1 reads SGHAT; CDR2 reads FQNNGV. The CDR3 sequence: CASSGQRGQYNSPLHF. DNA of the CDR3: TGTGCCAGCAGCGGCCAACGGGGACAGTATAATTCACCCCTCCACTTT. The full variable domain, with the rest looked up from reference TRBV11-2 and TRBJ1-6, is EAGVAQSPRYKIIEKRQSVAFWCNPISGHATLYWYQQILGQGPKLLIQFQNNGVVDDSQLPKDRFSAERLKGVDSTLKIQPAKLEDSAVYLCASSGQRGQYNSPLHFGNGTRLTVT.

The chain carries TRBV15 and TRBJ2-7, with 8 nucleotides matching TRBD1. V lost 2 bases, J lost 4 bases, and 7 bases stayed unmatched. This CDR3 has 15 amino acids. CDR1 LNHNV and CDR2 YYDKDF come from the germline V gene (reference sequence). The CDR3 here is CATSRTPGQGYEQYF. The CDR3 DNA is TGTGCCACCAGCAGAACCCCAGGACAGGGATACGAGCAGTACTTC.

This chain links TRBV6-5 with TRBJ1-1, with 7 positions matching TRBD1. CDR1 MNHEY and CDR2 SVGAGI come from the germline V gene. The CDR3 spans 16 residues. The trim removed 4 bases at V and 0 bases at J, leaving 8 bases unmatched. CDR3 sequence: CASSWLQGSLNTEAFF. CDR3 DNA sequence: TGTGCCAGCAGTTGGTTACAGGGGAGCTTGAACACTGAAGCTTTCTTT.

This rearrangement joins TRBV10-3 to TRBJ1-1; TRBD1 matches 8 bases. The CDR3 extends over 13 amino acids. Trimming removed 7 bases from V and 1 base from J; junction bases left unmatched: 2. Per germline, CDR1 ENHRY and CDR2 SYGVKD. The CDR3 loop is CAITGTGNTEAFF. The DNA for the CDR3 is TGTGCCATCACGGGGACAGGGAACACTGAAGCTTTCTTT.

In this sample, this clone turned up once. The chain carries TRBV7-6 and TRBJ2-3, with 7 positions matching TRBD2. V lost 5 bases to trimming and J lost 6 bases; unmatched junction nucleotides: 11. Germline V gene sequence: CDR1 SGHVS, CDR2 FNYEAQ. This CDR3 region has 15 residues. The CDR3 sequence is CASSPGASGMDTQYF. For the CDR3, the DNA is TGTGCCAGCAGCCCCGGGGCGAGCGGGATGGATACGCAGTATTTT.

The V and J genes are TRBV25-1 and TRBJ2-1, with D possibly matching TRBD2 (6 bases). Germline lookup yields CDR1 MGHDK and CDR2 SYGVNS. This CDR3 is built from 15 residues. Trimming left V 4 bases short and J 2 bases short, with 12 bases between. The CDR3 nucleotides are TGTGCCAGCAGTGTCATAGGAGGGACCTACAATGAGCAGTTCTTC. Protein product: CASSVIGGTYNEQFF.

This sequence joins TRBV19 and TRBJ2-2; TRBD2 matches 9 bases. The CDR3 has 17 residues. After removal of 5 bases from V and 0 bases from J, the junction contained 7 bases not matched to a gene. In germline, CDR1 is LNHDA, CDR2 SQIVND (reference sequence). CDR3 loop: CASSVAGEIANTGELFF. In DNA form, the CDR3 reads TGTGCCAGTAGTGTAGCGGGAGAAATCGCGAACACCGGGGAGCTGTTTTTT.

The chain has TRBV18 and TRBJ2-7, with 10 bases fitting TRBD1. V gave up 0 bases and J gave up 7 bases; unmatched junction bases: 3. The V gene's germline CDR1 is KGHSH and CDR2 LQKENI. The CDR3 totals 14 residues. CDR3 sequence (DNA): TGTGCCAGCTCACCACCGGACAGGGGGGGAGAGCAGTACTTC. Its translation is CASSPPDRGGEQYF.

The CDR3 sequence: CASSQGGSYNEQFF. The CDR3, as DNA: TGTGCCAGCAGCCAAGGCGGAAGTTACAATGAGCAGTTCTTC. The chain uses TRBV14 and TRBJ2-1, with D uncertain. CDR3 length equals 14 residues. CDR1 is SGHDN, CDR2 FVKESK, per germline. V was clipped by 1 base and J by 4 bases, with 8 bases between them.

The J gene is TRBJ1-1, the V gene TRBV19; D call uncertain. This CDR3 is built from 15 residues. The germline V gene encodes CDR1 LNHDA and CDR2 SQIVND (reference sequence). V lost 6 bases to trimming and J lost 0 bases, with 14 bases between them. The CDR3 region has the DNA TGTGCCAGTAGGGTATTAACGGGAATGAACACTGAAGCTTTCTTT. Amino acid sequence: CASRVLTGMNTEAFF. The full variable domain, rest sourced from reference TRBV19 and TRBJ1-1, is DGGITQSPKYLFRKEGQNVTLSCEQNLNHDAMYWYRQDPGQGLRLIYYSQIVNDFQKGDIAEGYSVSREKKESFPLTVTSAQKNPTAFYLCASRVLTGMNTEAFFGQGTRLTVV.

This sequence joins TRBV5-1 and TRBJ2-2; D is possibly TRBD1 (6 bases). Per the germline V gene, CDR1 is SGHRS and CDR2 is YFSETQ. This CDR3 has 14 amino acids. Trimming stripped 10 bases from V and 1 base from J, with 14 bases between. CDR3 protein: CAGTGTKNTGELFF. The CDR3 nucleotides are TGCGCCGGCACCGGGACAAAGAACACCGGGGAGCTGTTTTTT.